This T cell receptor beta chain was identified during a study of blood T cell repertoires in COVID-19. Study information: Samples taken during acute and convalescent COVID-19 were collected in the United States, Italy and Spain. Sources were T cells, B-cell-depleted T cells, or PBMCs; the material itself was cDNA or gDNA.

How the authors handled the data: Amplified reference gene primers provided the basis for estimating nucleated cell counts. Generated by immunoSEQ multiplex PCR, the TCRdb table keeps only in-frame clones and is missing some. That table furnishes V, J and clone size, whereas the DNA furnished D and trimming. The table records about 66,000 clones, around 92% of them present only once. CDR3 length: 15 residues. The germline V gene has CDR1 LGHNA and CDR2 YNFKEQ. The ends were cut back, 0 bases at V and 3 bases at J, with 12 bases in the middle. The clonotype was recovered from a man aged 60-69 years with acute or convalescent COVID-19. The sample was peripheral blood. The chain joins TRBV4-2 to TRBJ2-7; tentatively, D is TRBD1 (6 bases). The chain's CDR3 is CASSQDQGKNYEQYF. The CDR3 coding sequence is TGTGCCAGCAGCCAAGATCAGGGGAAGAACTACGAGCAGTACTTC.